Shown below are 8 T cell receptor beta chains from a single sample sequenced in a study of shared T cell receptors in the human thymus. The assay was immunoSEQ multiplex PCR, and TCRdb's table has in-frame clones only and misses some. This sample has hundreds of thousands of clones; around 87% occur once, and the top ten carry 0.0094%. These data were likewise used in another study, on human thymus T cells.

The specimen sequenced was thymocytes. These receptors were collected from a boy under three years old with a congenital heart defect.

A remark on this clone: It is unclear where the CDR3 begins or ends on the DNA, so no DNA is shown, and the CDR3 is as TCRdb lists it. The V call is TRBV28, the J call TRBJ2-2; the table's D call TRBD2 went unverified against the DNA. Looked up from germline, CDR1 is MDHEN and CDR2 is SYDVKM. The CDR3 region is 19 residues in length, termini included. CDR3 amino acids: CASSTSRPSSGRCTGELFF.

The chain recombines TRBV2 with TRBJ2-5, with TRBD1 matching 7 bases. CDR3 length equals 14 residues. Trimming removed 7 bases from V and 4 bases from J; junction bases left unmatched: 9. Germline V gives CDR1 SNHLY, CDR2 FYNNEI. Here the CDR3 reads CASILWTGRETQYF. The DNA of the CDR3 is TGTGCCAGCATCCTTTGGACAGGTCGAGAGACCCAGTACTTC.

The chain employs TRBV27 and TRBJ2-3; the D is unclear. Trimming cost V 6 bases and J 2 bases, with 3 bases left between them. This CDR3 is 11 amino acids long. Germline CDR1 and CDR2: MNHEY and SMNVEV (reference sequence). DNA of the CDR3: TGTGCCAGCAGGTACACAGATACGCAGTATTTT. Translated, it gives CASRYTDTQYF.

The V and J genes are TRBV5-6 and TRBJ1-5; TRBD1 matches 8 bases. The CDR3 spans 15 residues. J was trimmed by 3 bases and V by 4 bases; bases with no gene match: 6. Germline values: CDR1 SGHDT, CDR2 YYEEEE. The CDR3 loop reads CASSAQGEFNQPQHF. DNA of the CDR3: TGTGCCAGCAGCGCACAGGGGGAATTCAATCAGCCCCAGCATTTT.

This chain links TRBV7-9 with TRBJ2-3; TRBD2 matches at 7 bases. Unmatched junction bases numbered 4, after V lost 2 bases and J lost 2 bases. CDR3 length equals 15 residues. Germline V gene data show CDR1 as SEHNR and CDR2 as FQNEAQ (reference sequence). The CDR3 sequence: CASSLNRGVTDTQYF. As DNA, the CDR3 is TGTGCCAGCAGCTTAAATCGGGGGGTCACAGATACGCAGTATTTT.

The chain carries TRBV6-1 and TRBJ1-2; weak D call: TRBD1 (6 bases). V was shortened by 2 bases and J by 8 bases, with 9 bases between the two germline ends. The CDR3 has 12 residues. The germline gives CDR1 MNHNS, CDR2 SASEGT. CDR3 DNA: TGTGCCAGCAGTGAAACCCAGGGGGGCTACACCTTC. Its translation: CASSETQGGYTF.

The chain recombines TRBV27 with TRBJ2-3; 7 positions match TRBD2. The ends lost 0 bases at V and 2 bases at J; junction bases unmatched: 11. Germline assignment: CDR1 MNHEY and CDR2 SMNVEV (reference sequence). The CDR3 extends over 18 amino acids. The chain's CDR3 is CASSLSHPGAGDTDTQYF. CDR3 DNA: TGTGCCAGCAGTTTATCCCACCCCGGGGCGGGAGACACAGATACGCAGTATTTT.

The chain is built from TRBV5-4 and TRBJ2-5; D is uncertain. Germline V gene lookup returns CDR1 SGHNT and CDR2 YYREEE (reference sequence). The CDR3 is made up of 12 amino acids. The ends were cut back, 0 bases at V and 4 bases at J, with 4 bases in the middle. This CDR3 is CASSLARETQYF. The CDR3 nucleotides are TGTGCCAGCAGCTTGGCCAGAGAGACCCAGTACTTC.